This T cell receptor beta chain emerged from a study of blood T cell repertoires in COVID-19. This CDR3 comprises 19 residues. V was pared by 4 bases and J by 2 bases, with 21 bases between. Germline lookup yields CDR1 MNHNS and CDR2 SASEGT. This clone was observed a few times. Clones were read by immunoSEQ multiplex PCR, and TCRdb kept only the in-frame ones, dropping some. The repertoire holds under 400,000 clones, approximately 88% seen once, with 1.5% to 2% in the top ten. This chain uses TRBV6-1 with TRBJ2-6; tentative D call: TRBD2 (5 bases). This sequence was found in a woman in her thirties with COVID-19, enrolled during active disease. Specimen: peripheral blood. CDR3 sequence reads: CASSGERLGYLAGANVLTF. As DNA, the CDR3 is TGTGCCAGCAGTGGGGAGCGACTGGGGTATTTGGCTGGGGCCAACGTCCTGACTTTC.